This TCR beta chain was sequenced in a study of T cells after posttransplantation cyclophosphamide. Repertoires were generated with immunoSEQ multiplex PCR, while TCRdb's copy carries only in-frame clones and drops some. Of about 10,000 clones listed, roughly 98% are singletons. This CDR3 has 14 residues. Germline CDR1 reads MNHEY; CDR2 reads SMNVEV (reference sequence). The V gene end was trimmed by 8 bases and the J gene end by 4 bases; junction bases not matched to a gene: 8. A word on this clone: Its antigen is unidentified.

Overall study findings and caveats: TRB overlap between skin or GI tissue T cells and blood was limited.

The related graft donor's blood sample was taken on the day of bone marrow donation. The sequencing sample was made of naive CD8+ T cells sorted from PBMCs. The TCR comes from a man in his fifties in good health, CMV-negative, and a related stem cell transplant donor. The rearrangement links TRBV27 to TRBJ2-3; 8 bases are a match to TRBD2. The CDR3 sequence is CASGPGGAPDTQYF. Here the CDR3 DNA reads TGTGCCAGCGGCCCCGGGGGGGCGCCAGATACGCAGTATTTT.